This entry describes one T cell receptor beta chain. Its antigen is not identified. This specimen comes from a study of CD8+ T cells in alopecia areata. Study-level background: Treated patients were given 5 to 10 mg oral tofacitinib twice daily. Study-wide results and caveats: Patients shared TCRs less clearly than mice did, possibly for HLA-related reasons.

As the sequencing template, cDNA was produced by extracting RNA and reverse transcribing it. Repertoires were generated with immunoSEQ multiplex PCR, while TCRdb's copy carries only in-frame clones and drops some. The sample holds 160,000 or so clones, roughly 66% seen once. Trimming pared 1 base from V and 5 bases from J, leaving 18 bases between. The germline V gene has CDR1 SGHDT and CDR2 YYEEEE. CDR3 length: 16 residues. Researchers gathered lesional scalp punch biopsies and peripheral blood from patients with alopecia areata. Sorted populations comprised CD4+ and CD8+ T cells obtained from PBMCs.

Source: CD8+ T cells sorted from blood, taken at week 0. The rearrangement uses TRBV5-6 and TRBJ2-5; D unresolved. The receptor's source is a human donor with alopecia areata. The CDR3 region has the DNA TGTGCCAGCAGCTTGAAGCCTACCCTGTTGACGGAGACCCAGTACTTC. It yields the protein CASSLKPTLLTETQYF.